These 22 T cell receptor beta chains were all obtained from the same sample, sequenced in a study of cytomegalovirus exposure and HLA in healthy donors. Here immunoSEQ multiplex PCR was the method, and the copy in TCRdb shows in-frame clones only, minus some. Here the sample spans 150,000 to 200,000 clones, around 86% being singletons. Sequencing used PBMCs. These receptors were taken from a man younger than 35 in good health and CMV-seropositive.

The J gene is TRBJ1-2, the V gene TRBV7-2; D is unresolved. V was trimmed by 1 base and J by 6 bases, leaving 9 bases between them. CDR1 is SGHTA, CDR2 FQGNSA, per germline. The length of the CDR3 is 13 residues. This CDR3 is CASSLGRIDGYTF. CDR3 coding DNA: TGTGCCAGCAGCTTAGGGAGGATCGATGGCTACACCTTC.

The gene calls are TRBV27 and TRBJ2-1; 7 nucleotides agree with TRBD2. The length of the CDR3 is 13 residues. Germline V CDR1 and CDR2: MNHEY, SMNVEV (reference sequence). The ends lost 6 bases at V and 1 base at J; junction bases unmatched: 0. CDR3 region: CASRGGSYNEQFF. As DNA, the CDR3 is TGTGCCAGCAGGGGAGGGTCCTACAATGAGCAGTTCTTC.

The CDR3, as DNA: TGTGCCAGCTCACCATCGGCCGGGGTCCGCTCCTACGAGCAGTACTTC. Its translation: CASSPSAGVRSYEQYF. The genes are TRBV18 and TRBJ2-7; D is perhaps TRBD2 (5 bases). Per the germline V gene, CDR1 is KGHSH and CDR2 is LQKENI. Trimming removed 2 bases from V and 0 bases from J, with 14 bases in between. The length of the CDR3 is 16 residues.

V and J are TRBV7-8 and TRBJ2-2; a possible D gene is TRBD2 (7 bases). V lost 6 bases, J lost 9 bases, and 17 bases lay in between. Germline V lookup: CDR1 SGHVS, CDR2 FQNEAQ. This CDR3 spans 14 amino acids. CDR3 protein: CASSKGGGDRELFF. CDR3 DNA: TGTGCCAGCAGTAAGGGCGGGGGCGACAGGGAGCTGTTTTTT.

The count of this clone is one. CDR3 amino acids: CASSLSNEQFF. The CDR3 DNA follows: TGTGCCAGCAGCTTATCGAATGAGCAGTTCTTC. The gene calls are TRBV7-2 and TRBJ2-1; D is ambiguous. The CDR3 is 11 residues long. V lost 2 bases and J 7 bases, leaving 3 bases between the germline ends. CDR1 is SGHTA, CDR2 FQGNSA, per germline. Full variable domain (rest looked up from reference TRBV7-2 and TRBJ2-1): GAGVSQSPSNKVTEKGKDVELRCDPISGHTALYWYRQSLGQGLEFLIYFQGNSAPDKSGLPSDRFSAERTGGSVSTLTIQRTQQEDSAVYLCASSLSNEQFFGPGTRLTVL.

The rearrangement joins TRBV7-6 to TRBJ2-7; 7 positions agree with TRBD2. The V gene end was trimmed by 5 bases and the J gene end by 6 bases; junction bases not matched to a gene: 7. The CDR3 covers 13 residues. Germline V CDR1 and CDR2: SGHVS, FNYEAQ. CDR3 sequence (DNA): TGTGCCAGCAGCCCAAGGACTAGGGGCGAGCAGTACTTC. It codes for CASSPRTRGEQYF. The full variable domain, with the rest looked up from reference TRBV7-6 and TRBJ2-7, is GAGVSQSPRYKVTKRGQDVALRCDPISGHVSLYWYRQALGQGPEFLTYFNYEAQQDKSGLPNDRFSAERPEGSISTLTIQRTEQRDSAMYRCASSPRTRGEQYFGPGTRLTVT.

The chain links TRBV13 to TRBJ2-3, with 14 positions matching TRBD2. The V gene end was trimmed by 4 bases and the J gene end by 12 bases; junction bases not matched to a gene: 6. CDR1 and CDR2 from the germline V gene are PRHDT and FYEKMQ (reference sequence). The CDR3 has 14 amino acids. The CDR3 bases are TGTGCCAGCAGCTCTACCGGACTAGCGGGGGGTCAGTATTTT. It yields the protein CASSSTGLAGGQYF.

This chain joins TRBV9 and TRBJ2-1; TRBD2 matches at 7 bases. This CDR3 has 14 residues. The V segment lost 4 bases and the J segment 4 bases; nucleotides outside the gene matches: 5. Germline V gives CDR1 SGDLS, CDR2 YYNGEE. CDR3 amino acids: CASSSREKYNEQFF. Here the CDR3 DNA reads TGTGCCAGCAGCTCGCGGGAGAAATACAATGAGCAGTTCTTC.

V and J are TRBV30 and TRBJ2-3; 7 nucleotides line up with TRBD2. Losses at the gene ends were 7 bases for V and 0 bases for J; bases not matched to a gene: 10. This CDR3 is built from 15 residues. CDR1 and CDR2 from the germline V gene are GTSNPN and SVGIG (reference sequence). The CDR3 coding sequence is TGTGCCTCTGCCGGCCTAGCGGCTAGCACAGATACGCAGTATTTT. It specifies CASAGLAASTDTQYF.

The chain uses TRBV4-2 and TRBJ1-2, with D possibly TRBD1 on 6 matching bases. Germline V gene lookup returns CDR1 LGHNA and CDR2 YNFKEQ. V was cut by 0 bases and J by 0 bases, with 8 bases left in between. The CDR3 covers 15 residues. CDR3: CASSQEGGSNYGYTF. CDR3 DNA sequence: TGTGCCAGCAGCCAAGAAGGGGGATCTAACTATGGCTACACCTTC.

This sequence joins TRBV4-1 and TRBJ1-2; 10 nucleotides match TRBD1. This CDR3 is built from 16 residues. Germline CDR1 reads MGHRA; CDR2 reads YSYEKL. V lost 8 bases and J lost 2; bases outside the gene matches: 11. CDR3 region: CASQRGQGPKNYGYTF. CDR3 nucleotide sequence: TGCGCCAGCCAGAGGGGACAGGGGCCTAAAAACTATGGCTACACCTTC.

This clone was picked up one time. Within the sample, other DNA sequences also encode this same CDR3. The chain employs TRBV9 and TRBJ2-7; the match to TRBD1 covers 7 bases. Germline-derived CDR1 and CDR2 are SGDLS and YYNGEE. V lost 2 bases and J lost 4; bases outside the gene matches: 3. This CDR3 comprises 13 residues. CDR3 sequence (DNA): TGTGCCAGCAGCGTGGGGACAGCTTACGAGCAGTACTTC. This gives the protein CASSVGTAYEQYF.

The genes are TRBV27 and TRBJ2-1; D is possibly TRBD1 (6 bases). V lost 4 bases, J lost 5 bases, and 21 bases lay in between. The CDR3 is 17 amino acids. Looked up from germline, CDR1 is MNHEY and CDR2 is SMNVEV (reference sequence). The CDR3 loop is CASSSNPTGLLHNEQFF. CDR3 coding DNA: TGTGCCAGCAGTTCGAACCCGACAGGCCTATTACACAATGAGCAGTTCTTC.

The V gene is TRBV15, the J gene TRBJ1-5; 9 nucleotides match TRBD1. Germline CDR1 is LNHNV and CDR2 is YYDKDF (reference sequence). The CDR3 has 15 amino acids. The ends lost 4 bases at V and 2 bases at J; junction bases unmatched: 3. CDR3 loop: CATSTRTGGNQPQHF. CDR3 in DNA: TGTGCCACCAGCACCCGGACAGGGGGCAATCAGCCCCAGCATTTT.

The CDR3 is CASSLEVSGYNEQFF. The CDR3 region has the DNA TGTGCCAGCAGCTTAGAGGTTAGCGGCTACAATGAGCAGTTCTTC. The chain joins TRBV7-9 to TRBJ2-1, with TRBD2 as a possible D gene (6 bases). V lost 1 base and J lost 3, with 10 bases in between. This CDR3 contains 15 residues. Germline CDR1 is SEHNR and CDR2 is FQNEAQ (reference sequence).

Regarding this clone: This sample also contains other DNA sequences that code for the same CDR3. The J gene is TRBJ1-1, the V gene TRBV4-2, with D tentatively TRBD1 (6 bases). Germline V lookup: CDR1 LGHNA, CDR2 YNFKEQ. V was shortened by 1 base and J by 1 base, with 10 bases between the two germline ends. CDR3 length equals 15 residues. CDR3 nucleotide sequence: TGTGCCAGCAGCCAAGTGGGACACAAGAACACTGAAGCTTTCTTT. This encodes CASSQVGHKNTEAFF.

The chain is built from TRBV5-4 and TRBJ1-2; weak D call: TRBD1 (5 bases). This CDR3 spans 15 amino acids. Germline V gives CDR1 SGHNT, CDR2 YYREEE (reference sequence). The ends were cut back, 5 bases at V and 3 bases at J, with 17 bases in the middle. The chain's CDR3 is CASSKPTVNDYGYTF. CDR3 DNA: TGTGCCAGCAGTAAACCGACAGTTAATGACTATGGCTACACCTTC.

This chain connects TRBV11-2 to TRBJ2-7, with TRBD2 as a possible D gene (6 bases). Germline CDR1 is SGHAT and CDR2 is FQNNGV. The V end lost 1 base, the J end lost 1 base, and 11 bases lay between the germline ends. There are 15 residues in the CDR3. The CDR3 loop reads CASSLGFGGSYEQYF. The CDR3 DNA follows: TGTGCCAGCAGCTTAGGATTTGGGGGGTCCTACGAGCAGTACTTC.

CDR3 residues: CASSEYRNEKLFF. CDR3 nucleotides: TGTGCCAGTAGTGAGTACAGAAATGAAAAACTGTTTTTT. This chain connects TRBV19 to TRBJ1-4; D uncertain. Trimming took off 5 bases at V and 5 bases at J, with 9 bases between the two ends. The CDR3 runs to 13 residues. The germline V gene has CDR1 LNHDA and CDR2 SQIVND (reference sequence). Looking up the rest from reference TRBV19 and TRBJ1-4 gives the full variable domain: DGGITQSPKYLFRKEGQNVTLSCEQNLNHDAMYWYRQDPGQGLRLIYYSQIVNDFQKGDIAEGYSVSREKKESFPLTVTSAQKNPTAFYLCASSEYRNEKLFFGSGTQLSVL.

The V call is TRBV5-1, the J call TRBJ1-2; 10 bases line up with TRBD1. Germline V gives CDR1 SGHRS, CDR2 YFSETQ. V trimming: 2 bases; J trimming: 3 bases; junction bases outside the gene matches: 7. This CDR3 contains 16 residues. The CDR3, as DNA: TGCGCCAGCAGCTTCCGGGACAGGGGCAGGGACTATGGCTACACCTTC. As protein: CASSFRDRGRDYGYTF.

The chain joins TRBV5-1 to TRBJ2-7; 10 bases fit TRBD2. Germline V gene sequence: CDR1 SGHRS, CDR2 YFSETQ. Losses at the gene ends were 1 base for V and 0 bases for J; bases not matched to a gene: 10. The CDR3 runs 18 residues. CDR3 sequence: CASSLWSSTSGNSYEQYF. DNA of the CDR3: TGCGCCAGCAGCTTGTGGTCCTCAACTAGCGGGAACTCCTACGAGCAGTACTTC.

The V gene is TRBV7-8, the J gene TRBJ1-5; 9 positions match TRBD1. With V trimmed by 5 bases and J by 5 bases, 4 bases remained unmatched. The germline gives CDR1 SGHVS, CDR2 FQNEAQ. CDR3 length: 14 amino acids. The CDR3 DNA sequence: TGTGCCAGCAGCCAGCGGACAGGGGATCAGCCCCAGCATTTT. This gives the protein CASSQRTGDQPQHF.